The 21 T cell receptor beta chains given below trace back to one sample, sequenced in a study of graft-versus-host responses after intestinal transplantation (dated by TCRdb to the early 2020s). Preparation of the library involved the immunoSEQ multiplex PCR assay. TCRdb carries this immuneACCESS record with in-frame sequences only. Its versions omit some clonotypes, under half of them owing to an unresolved V gene in the studies checked, with the rest unexplained. This sample is represented by approximately 14,000 clones; 90% to 95% of them were singletons. The ten largest clones represent 0.55% to 0.9% of the sample. The starting material was PBMCs, obtained 9 days after transplant. These receptors were obtained from a human patient who received an intestinal transplant, so some T cells may come from the graft donor.

The chain employs TRBV5-6 and TRBJ2-7; 15 bases line up with TRBD2. Germline CDR1 reads SGHDT; CDR2 reads YYEEEE. The CDR3 totals 19 residues. V was pared by 1 base and J by 4 bases, with 12 bases of the junction left unmatched. In nucleotides, the CDR3 is TGTGCCAGCAGCTTGTGGGGGGGGACTAGCGGGAGGTCGTCATACGAGCAGTACTTC. Translation: CASSLWGGTSGRSSYEQYF.

V usage is TRBV2 and J usage is TRBJ1-1, with 8 bases lining up with TRBD1. In germline, CDR1 is SNHLY, CDR2 FYNNEI. V lost 10 bases and J lost 5; bases outside the gene matches: 9. The CDR3 loop spans 13 amino acids. In DNA form, the CDR3 reads TGTGCCACCAGGGACAGGATGAGGACTGAAGCTTTCTTT. It is translated as CATRDRMRTEAFF.

The V call is TRBV19, the J call TRBJ2-1; possibly TRBD1 for D (6 bases). The germline V and J ends were trimmed by 9 bases and 3 bases, with 12 bases remaining between them. The CDR3 is 13 amino acids. CDR1 is LNHDA, CDR2 SQIVND, per germline (reference sequence). CDR3 amino acids: CASRPQGYNEQFF. In nucleotides, the CDR3 is TGTGCCAGCCGCCCACAGGGCTACAATGAGCAGTTCTTC.

This chain joins TRBV7-9 and TRBJ1-2; 10 bases agree with TRBD1. Trimming cost V 5 bases and J 5 bases; bases outside gene matches: 8. The CDR3 sequence is 15 residues long. Germline V CDR1 and CDR2: SEHNR, FQNEAQ (reference sequence). The CDR3 reads CASSPIRDRGYGYTF. Here the CDR3 DNA reads TGTGCCAGCAGCCCCATCCGGGACAGGGGTTATGGCTACACCTTC.

The chain is built from TRBV5-4 and TRBJ2-3, with 9 positions matching TRBD2. This CDR3 spans 17 amino acids. Trimming took 4 bases from V and 1 from J; bases not matched to a gene: 10. The V gene's germline CDR1 is SGHNT and CDR2 YYREEE (reference sequence). DNA for the CDR3: TGTGCCAGCAGCCCATCTGGCGGGAGGGCCCGCACAGATACGCAGTATTTT. Its protein is CASSPSGGRARTDTQYF.

The chain recombines TRBV9 with TRBJ2-7, with a tentative D call TRBD2 (6 bases). The germline V gene encodes CDR1 SGDLS and CDR2 YYNGEE. This CDR3 is built from 15 residues. The ends were cut back, 0 bases at V and 0 bases at J, with 10 bases in the middle. In DNA, the CDR3 is TGTGCCAGCAGCGTAGGTCTTAGCGGCTCCTACGAGCAGTACTTC. It specifies CASSVGLSGSYEQYF. Supplemented by reference TRBV9 and TRBJ2-7, the full variable domain reads DSGVTQTPKHLITATGQRVTLRCSPRSGDLSVYWYQQSLDQGLQFLIQYYNGEERAKGNILERFSAQQFPDLHSELNLSSLELGDSALYFCASSVGLSGSYEQYFGPGTRLTVT.

The V gene is TRBV10-3, the J gene TRBJ2-7; a possible D gene is TRBD2 (5 bases). Per the germline V gene, CDR1 is ENHRY and CDR2 is SYGVKD. The CDR3 has 13 residues. V lost 7 bases and J lost 3, with 13 bases in between. CDR3 residues: CAITEESGYEQYF. The CDR3 DNA reads as TGTGCCATCACGGAGGAAAGCGGCTACGAGCAGTACTTC.

The genes are TRBV19 and TRBJ1-2; D is undetermined. Per germline, CDR1 LNHDA and CDR2 SQIVND (reference sequence). With 3 bases removed from V and 3 bases from J, the gap between germline ends came to 8 bases. This CDR3 is 13 amino acids long. DNA for the CDR3: TGTGCCAGTAGTATGGACGGTTACTATGGCTACACCTTC. It translates to CASSMDGYYGYTF.

This clone was counted a single time. The chain recombines TRBV28 with TRBJ2-5; 10 positions match TRBD1. Matching the DNA end better, TRBJ2-7 makes the J call doubtful. Germline CDR1 and CDR2: MDHEN and SYDVKM. CDR3 length equals 12 residues. The CDR3 loop reads CASRDRGHEQYF. The CDR3 DNA reads as TGTGCCAGCCGGGACAGGGGCCACGAGCAGTACTTC.

CDR3 sequence (DNA): TGTGCCAGCAGCCCTCCGGGACTAGCGGTCAATGAGCAGTTCTTC. Its protein is CASSPPGLAVNEQFF. V is TRBV7-3 and J is TRBJ2-1, with 11 bases that match TRBD2. J lost 6 bases, V lost 5 bases, and 6 bases had no gene match. Germline V CDR1 and CDR2: SGHTA, FQGTGA. The CDR3 runs 15 residues. Supplemented by reference TRBV7-3 and TRBJ2-1, the full variable domain reads GAGVSQTPSNKVTEKGKYVELRCDPISGHTALYWYRQSLGQGPEFLIYFQGTGAADDSGLPNDRFFAVRPEGSVSTLKIQRTERGDSAVYLCASSPPGLAVNEQFFGPGTRLTVL.

This clone was observed a handful of times. The chain is built from TRBV28 and TRBJ1-5; D is undetermined. V shed 4 bases and J shed 9 bases, with 13 bases lying between them. Germline V gene sequence: CDR1 MDHEN, CDR2 SYDVKM. The CDR3 extends over 13 amino acids. The CDR3 nucleotides read TGTGCCAGCAGTTCTCCCTTCTCTAGGCCCCAGCATTTT. This codes for CASSSPFSRPQHF.

This clone was seen only once. V is TRBV7-9 and J is TRBJ2-5, with TRBD1 identical over 8 bases. The germline V gene encodes CDR1 SEHNR and CDR2 FQNEAQ (reference sequence). There are 16 residues in the CDR3. The trim removed 3 bases at V and 2 bases at J, leaving 8 bases unmatched. The CDR3 DNA is TGTGCCAGCAGCTTGCTGGGCAGGGGGCAACAAGAGACCCAGTACTTC. Its translation is CASSLLGRGQQETQYF.

The genes are TRBV27 and TRBJ2-3; 10 nucleotides match TRBD2. This CDR3 contains 16 residues. CDR1 is MNHEY, CDR2 SMNVEV, per germline (reference sequence). The trim removed 6 bases at V and 2 bases at J, leaving 8 bases unmatched. CDR3 region: CASSSLLAGLTDTQYF. The CDR3 region has the DNA TGTGCCAGCAGCTCCCTACTAGCGGGACTCACAGATACGCAGTATTTT.

The CDR3 spells CASSQSSGGAGEQYF. In nucleotides, the CDR3 is TGTGCCAGCAGCCAATCTTCAGGGGGAGCGGGGGAGCAGTACTTC. The chain couples TRBV16 to TRBJ2-7; D assignment may be TRBD1 or TRBD2 (7 bases each). The CDR3 runs to 15 residues. CDR1 is KGHSY, CDR2 FQNENV, per germline. Trimming stripped 0 bases from V and 7 bases from J, with 16 bases between. Full variable domain (outside the CDR3, taken from reference TRBV16 and TRBJ2-7): GEEVAQTPKHLVRGEGQKAKLYCAPIKGHSYVFWYQQVLKNEFKFLISFQNENVFDETGMPKERFSAKCLPNSPCSLEIQATKLEDSAVYFCASSQSSGGAGEQYFGPGTRLTVT.

This chain connects TRBV11-2 to TRBJ2-1; 13 bases are shared with TRBD2. Looked up from germline, CDR1 is SGHAT and CDR2 is FQNNGV. There are 18 residues in the CDR3. After removal of 5 bases from V and 10 bases from J, the junction contained 17 bases not matched to a gene. Here the CDR3 reads CASSPGTGGLAGTWEQFF. Here the CDR3 DNA reads TGTGCCAGCAGCCCCGGGACAGGGGGACTAGCGGGGACGTGGGAGCAGTTCTTC.

The rearrangement joins TRBV11-2 to TRBJ2-7; D is undetermined. V was trimmed by 5 bases and J by 5 bases, leaving 10 bases between them. In germline, CDR1 is SGHAT, CDR2 FQNNGV. The CDR3 is 12 residues long. CDR3 loop: CASSLITDEQYF. The CDR3 DNA sequence: TGTGCCAGCAGCCTCATTACCGACGAGCAGTACTTC.

This clone occurred once. J is TRBJ2-6 and V is TRBV5-6, with no clear D. The V gene's germline CDR1 is SGHDT and CDR2 YYEEEE. V lost 5 bases and J 5 bases, leaving 23 bases between the germline ends. This CDR3 spans 18 amino acids. The CDR3 DNA reads as TGTGCCAGCAGGATTATCAATAGTCACAAAGGTCGGGCCAACGTCCTGACTTTC. The encoded protein is CASRIINSHKGRANVLTF.

For this clone: One junction end disagrees with the germline gene, perhaps due to a read error. The chain recombines TRBV5-8 with TRBJ2-5, with 11 bases identical to TRBD1. There are 15 residues in the CDR3. Per the germline V gene, CDR1 is SGHTS and CDR2 is YDEGEE. CDR3 loop: CASSLSDRGQVTQYF. CDR3 sequence (DNA): TGTGCCAGCAGCCTATCGGACAGGGGGCAAGTGACCCAGTACTTC.

The V and J genes are TRBV19 and TRBJ1-1; no clear D. V was trimmed by 3 bases and J by 5 bases, leaving 10 bases between them. Germline lookup yields CDR1 LNHDA and CDR2 SQIVND (reference sequence). The length of the CDR3 is 13 residues. The CDR3 here is CASSMWIGTEAFF. The CDR3 DNA follows: TGTGCCAGTAGTATGTGGATTGGGACTGAAGCTTTCTTT.

This chain uses TRBV7-6 with TRBJ2-5; no firm D call. Between the trimmed V and J ends, which lost 5 bases and 2 bases, there was a span of 24 bases. The CDR3 has 18 amino acids. The germline V gene encodes CDR1 SGHVS and CDR2 FNYEAQ. The CDR3 loop reads CASSRSRPPTPVQETQYF. CDR3 in DNA: TGTGCCAGCAGCCGAAGCAGACCCCCTACCCCCGTTCAAGAGACCCAGTACTTC.

The chain recombines TRBV7-2 with TRBJ2-3; the D gene is possibly TRBD2 (5 bases). Trimming shortened V by 3 bases and J by 0 bases, and 7 bases separated the two germline ends. The CDR3 consists of 14 residues. Germline V gene sequence: CDR1 SGHTA, CDR2 FQGNSA. The CDR3 region is CASSFGGSTDTQYF. The CDR3 DNA reads as TGTGCCAGCAGCTTCGGCGGGAGCACAGATACGCAGTATTTT.